This TCR beta chain came from a study of cytomegalovirus exposure and HLA in healthy donors. Study outcomes and limitations: In a later analysis, the majority of CMV-associated beta chains seemingly showed HLA restriction. Cytomegalovirus-associated TCR beta chains were listed, numbering 164. It was assumed in the presence/absence analyses that sequencing depth was roughly uniform across donors.

A word on this clone: As yet, its antigen is unknown.

V was pared by 6 bases and J by 10 bases, with 16 bases of the junction left unmatched. Germline CDR1 reads SGHVS; CDR2 reads FNYEAQ. The CDR3 runs to 16 residues. The PCR used 60 Vbeta and 13 Jbeta primers. Profiled with immunoSEQ multiplex PCR; TCRdb holds only in-frame clones, not every one. Of fewer than 250,000 clones listed, about 74% are singletons. The sequenced sample consisted of PBMCs. The clonotype comes from a young woman in good health and CMV-seronegative. The chain has TRBV7-6 and TRBJ2-1, with 9 bases aligning to TRBD1. CDR3 nucleotides: TGTGCCAGCAGTTCAACCAAACGGACAGGGGAAATCGAGCAGTTCTTC. Protein: CASSSTKRTGEIEQFF.